This T cell receptor beta chain was observed in a study of cytomegalovirus exposure and HLA in healthy donors. PCR used 60 Vbeta primers and 13 Jbeta primers. The table came from immunoSEQ multiplex PCR; TCRdb's copy has only in-frame clones and leaves some out. The data show approximately 85,000 clones, with approximately 80% seen just once and roughly 25% held by the top ten. This clone was detected once. The CDR3 loop spans 14 amino acids. Germline V gives CDR1 MNHNY, CDR2 SVGAGI (reference sequence). With 7 bases removed from V and 2 bases from J, the gap between germline ends came to 14 bases. The TCR sequence derives from a woman aged 45-65 years in good health and CMV-seropositive. V and J are TRBV6-6 and TRBJ1-2, with no clear D. The source material was PBMCs. CDR3: CASKIGGRNYGYTF. In DNA form, the CDR3 reads TGTGCCAGCAAGATAGGAGGGCGAAACTATGGCTACACCTTC.